This T cell receptor (beta chain) was observed in a study of T-cell memory formation after mild COVID-19. As for the study in general: TCR clusters showed largely donor specificity. Findings of the study overall: Clones that contracted from day 15 to 85 were balanced CD4/CD8, while later expanders leaned CD4+. Largely, contracting CD4+ clones fell within CM and EM, and contracting CD8+ clones within EMRA.

5'RACE primed from the constant segment yielded TCR alpha and TCR beta cDNA libraries bearing sample barcodes and UMIs. TCRdb re-derived calls from the 5' RACE reads in MiXCR, one entry per CDR3 protein. In the table there are roughly 300,000 distinct CDR3 sequences, under 8.5% of which are singletons. This clonotype was counted many times. What it binds is not known. The specimen was PBMCs or a T cell subset sorted from them (not recorded which). The sequence was obtained from a man in his late teens or twenties who had mild COVID-19 (a few samples of this study predate the infection). Cell type and time point are not known.

The DNA of the CDR3 is TGTGCCAGCAGCCTGGGGGGGACAGGGCGCGAAAAACTGTTTTTT. Translation gives CASSLGGTGREKLFF. The chain has TRBV5-4 and TRBJ1-4; 9 bases fit TRBD1. Germline CDR1 reads SGHNT; CDR2 reads YYREEE (reference sequence). The CDR3 contains 15 residues. V dropped 4 bases and J dropped 8; count of bases not matched to a gene: 9.